The text below deals with one TCR beta chain. The antigen is not known. The DNA is omitted, as the CDR3 cannot be located on it reliably, and the CDR3 follows TCRdb's listing. The data stem from a study of T cell responses to AZD1222 COVID-19 vaccine. Assay used: immunoSEQ multiplex PCR; TCRdb lists only in-frame clones, some missing. The profile shows 100,000 to 150,000 clones, approximately 88% of them singletons. The V gene's germline CDR1 is MNHEY and CDR2 SMNVEV (reference sequence). Counting both end residues, the CDR3 totals 14 amino acids. Whole-study results and caveats: Mostly white British, mostly female donors; authors suggested clonal diversity may be underestimated. Breadth and depth of Spike-specific TCRs rose after two AZD1222 doses. In all cases, repertoires were sampled only after the peak T cell response.

The sequence was obtained from an adult in good health. Sequenced material: peripheral blood, taken on day 0 of AZD1222 vaccination. This rearrangement joins TRBV27 to TRBJ1-6. The CDR3 sequence: CASSSGRSNSPLHF.